This entry lists 27 T cell receptor beta chains sequenced from one sample in a study of radiation and T cells in renal cell carcinoma. Assay used: immunoSEQ multiplex PCR; TCRdb lists only in-frame clones, some missing. The table lists about 91,000 clones, approximately 80% of them singletons. Time point of the sample: baseline pretreatment blood. Treatment described: 15 Gy SBRT to primary tumor, nephrectomy 4 weeks later. The sequencing used blood, collected from a patient whose treatment included radiotherapy and nephrectomy. The source is a man aged 55 to 70 with renal cell carcinoma.

The rearrangement joins TRBV4-1 to TRBJ2-7, with D possibly being TRBD2 (5 bases). V dropped 1 base and J dropped 5 bases, with 12 bases sitting between them. Germline lookup yields CDR1 MGHRA and CDR2 YSYEKL. The CDR3 loop spans 14 amino acids. The CDR3 reads CASSQVVLAHEQYF. CDR3 nucleotides: TGCGCCAGCAGCCAAGTGGTCCTAGCCCACGAGCAGTACTTC.

The CDR3 loop reads CASSHPGQSHEQYF. The CDR3, as DNA: TGCGCCAGCAGCCACCCGGGACAGTCCCACGAGCAGTACTTC. This chain uses TRBV4-1 with TRBJ2-7; 7 bases map to TRBD1. The CDR3 has 14 residues. Germline V gene data show CDR1 as MGHRA and CDR2 as YSYEKL. With 3 bases clipped from V and 5 bases from J, the junction kept 7 bases outside the gene matches.

DNA of the CDR3: TGTGCCAGTAGTATGTACTCTACTGAGACTGAAGCTTTCTTT. It specifies CASSMYSTETEAFF. The V and J genes are TRBV19 and TRBJ1-1; D ambiguous. Between the trimmed V and J ends, which lost 3 bases and 5 bases, there was a span of 13 bases. CDR1 LNHDA and CDR2 SQIVND come from the germline V gene (reference sequence). The CDR3 has 14 amino acids.

The J gene is TRBJ1-2, the V gene TRBV6-5; D gene ambiguous. Germline V gives CDR1 MNHEY, CDR2 SVGAGI. The CDR3 extends over 12 amino acids. The V end lost 10 bases, the J end lost 4 bases, and 13 bases lay between the germline ends. Here the CDR3 reads CAMILVPYGYTF. For the CDR3, the DNA is TGTGCCATGATTCTTGTACCCTATGGCTACACCTTC.

This clone was seen a few times. The genes are TRBV2 and TRBJ1-5, with 9 bases fitting TRBD1. The CDR3 runs to 15 residues. Germline CDR1 is SNHLY and CDR2 is FYNNEI. V lost 6 bases and J lost 6; bases outside the gene matches: 9. The CDR3 DNA reads TGTGCCAGCAGGGGGGACAGGGAAGTTGGTCAGCCCCAGCATTTT. Translating gives CASRGDREVGQPQHF. The full variable domain, with the rest looked up from reference TRBV2 and TRBJ1-5, is EPEVTQTPSHQVTQMGQEVILRCVPISNHLYFYWYRQILGQKVEFLVSFYNNEISEKSEIFDDQFSVERPDGSNFTLKIRSTKLEDSAMYFCASRGDREVGQPQHFGDGTRLSIL.

This sequence joins TRBV19 and TRBJ2-5; D perhaps matches TRBD1 (5 bases). This CDR3 is built from 14 residues. Germline V lookup: CDR1 LNHDA, CDR2 SQIVND (reference sequence). V dropped 6 bases and J dropped 1 base, with 12 bases sitting between them. The CDR3 protein is CASSNRLTQETQYF. The CDR3 nucleotides read TGTGCCAGTAGCAACAGGCTAACCCAAGAGACCCAGTACTTC.

V gene TRBV5-1 combines with J gene TRBJ1-3; D may be TRBD1 (5 bases). The CDR3 is 17 residues long. Germline V gene lookup returns CDR1 SGHRS and CDR2 YFSETQ. V was cut by 1 base and J by 0 bases, with 14 bases left in between. CDR3 protein: CASSLRPGASSGNTIYF. The CDR3 DNA reads TGCGCCAGCAGCTTGCGACCCGGGGCCAGCTCTGGAAACACCATATATTTT.

The gene calls are TRBV11-1 and TRBJ2-7; TRBD2 matches at 7 bases. CDR1 is SGHAT and CDR2 is FQDESV in the germline V gene (reference sequence). V shed 2 bases, J shed 1 base, and the junction held 2 bases outside the gene matches. The CDR3 consists of 14 residues. CDR3 nucleotide sequence: TGTGCCAGCAGCTTATGGGGGGGTTCCTACGAGCAGTACTTC. It specifies CASSLWGGSYEQYF.

This clone was recorded once. The V call is TRBV7-9, the J call TRBJ2-2; D uncertain. Germline V lookup: CDR1 SEHNR, CDR2 FQNEAQ (reference sequence). The CDR3 has 13 residues. In DNA form, the CDR3 reads TGTCCTCAATACACCCCGAACACCGGGGAGCTGTTTTTT. Its translation: CPQYTPNTGELFF.

This clone was recorded only once. The chain couples TRBV27 to TRBJ2-7; 9 bases agree with TRBD1. Per the germline V gene, CDR1 is MNHEY and CDR2 is SMNVEV (reference sequence). Trimming removed 3 bases from V and 2 bases from J; junction bases left unmatched: 2. The CDR3 totals 14 residues. The CDR3: CASSLGQGTYEQYF. CDR3 bases: TGTGCCAGCAGTTTGGGACAGGGAACCTACGAGCAGTACTTC.

V is TRBV27 and J is TRBJ2-7, with 12 bases lining up with TRBD2. CDR1 MNHEY and CDR2 SMNVEV come from the germline V gene (reference sequence). The CDR3 is made up of 16 amino acids. The V gene end was trimmed by 4 bases and the J gene end by 0 bases; junction bases not matched to a gene: 4. CDR3 residues: CASSSETSGSSYEQYF. DNA for the CDR3: TGTGCCAGCAGTTCGGAGACTAGCGGGAGCTCCTACGAGCAGTACTTC.

The chain joins TRBV18 to TRBJ1-5; no reliable D call. Trimming shortened V by 3 bases and J by 3 bases, and 15 bases separated the two germline ends. Germline V lookup: CDR1 KGHSH, CDR2 LQKENI. The CDR3 length is 16 residues. This CDR3 is CASSPSTPQNNQPQHF. DNA for the CDR3: TGTGCCAGCTCACCTTCGACGCCACAGAACAATCAGCCCCAGCATTTT. Looking up the rest from reference TRBV18 and TRBJ1-5 gives the full variable domain: NAGVMQNPRHLVRRRGQEARLRCSPMKGHSHVYWYRQLPEEGLKFMVYLQKENIIDESGMPKERFSAEFPKEGPSILRIQQVVRGDSAAYFCASSPSTPQNNQPQHFGDGTRLSIL.

The chain has TRBV15 and TRBJ1-2, with 11 positions matching TRBD1. Germline V gene sequence: CDR1 LNHNV, CDR2 YYDKDF (reference sequence). V shed 3 bases, J shed 7 bases, and the junction held 7 bases outside the gene matches. CDR3 length: 15 residues. CDR3 amino acids: CATSSRTGGAGGYTF. The CDR3 bases are TGTGCCACCAGCAGCAGGACAGGGGGCGCAGGTGGCTACACCTTC.

The chain uses TRBV27 and TRBJ2-7, with 8 bases aligning to TRBD1. The J segment lost 3 bases and the V segment lost 5 bases, leaving 9 bases of the junction unmatched. Looked up from germline, CDR1 is MNHEY and CDR2 is SMNVEV (reference sequence). The CDR3 loop spans 15 amino acids. The CDR3 DNA sequence: TGTGCCAGCAGTGTAGGACAGGGAAATAGCTACGAGCAGTACTTC. Its translation is CASSVGQGNSYEQYF.

The chain carries TRBV7-8 and TRBJ2-5; TRBD1 or TRBD2 may be the D gene (6 bases each). Between the trimmed V and J ends, which lost 3 bases and 5 bases, there was a span of 16 bases. In germline, CDR1 is SGHVS, CDR2 FQNEAQ. This CDR3 is 15 amino acids long. The CDR3 nucleotides are TGTGCCAGCAGCTTCGGGGGCCCAAGGCACGAGACCCAGTACTTC. Translation gives CASSFGGPRHETQYF.

The V and J genes are TRBV6-1 and TRBJ2-1, with a possible D match to TRBD2 (6 bases). V was pared by 4 bases and J by 2 bases, with 12 bases between. This CDR3 spans 15 amino acids. Germline CDR1 is MNHNS and CDR2 is SASEGT. The chain's CDR3 is CASSVTRGTYNEQFF. CDR3 in DNA: TGTGCCAGCAGTGTCACCCGGGGGACCTACAATGAGCAGTTCTTC.

Only a few counts were recorded for this clone. The rearrangement joins TRBV28 to TRBJ2-5; tentatively, D is TRBD2 (5 bases). Trimming pared 6 bases from V and 1 base from J, leaving 15 bases between. CDR3 length equals 15 residues. Germline values: CDR1 MDHEN, CDR2 SYDVKM. CDR3 region: CASRLRRGFQETQYF. The DNA for the CDR3 is TGTGCCAGCAGACTCCGCCGGGGATTCCAAGAGACCCAGTACTTC.

This chain joins TRBV19 and TRBJ2-7, with 8 bases fitting TRBD1. The CDR3 has 16 residues. V shed 5 bases, J shed 1 base, and the junction held 10 bases outside the gene matches. The germline V gene has CDR1 LNHDA and CDR2 SQIVND (reference sequence). This CDR3 is CASSAQWTGKSYEQYF. The CDR3 DNA is TGTGCCAGTAGTGCCCAGTGGACAGGGAAGTCCTACGAGCAGTACTTC.

The chain is built from TRBV28 and TRBJ1-1; 9 nucleotides agree with TRBD1. CDR1 and CDR2 (germline): MDHEN, SYDVKM. With V trimmed by 5 bases and J by 1 base, 2 bases remained unmatched. This CDR3 is 14 amino acids long. The CDR3 DNA follows: TGTGCCAGCAGTGGACAGGGGCGGAACACTGAAGCTTTCTTT. As protein: CASSGQGRNTEAFF.

The chain combines TRBV5-1 with TRBJ2-7; D gene uncertain. The germline gives CDR1 SGHRS, CDR2 YFSETQ. The V gene lost 4 bases and the J gene lost 5 bases, with 13 bases spanning the gap. CDR3 length: 13 residues. The CDR3 DNA sequence: TGCGCCAGCAGCGGGCCGAACTCAGACGAGCAGTACTTC. Translated, it gives CASSGPNSDEQYF.

This clone appeared a few times. The rearrangement joins TRBV11-3 to TRBJ1-1, with a weak D call TRBD1 (5 bases). With 1 base removed from V and 4 bases from J, the gap between germline ends came to 7 bases. This CDR3 has 13 residues. Per germline, CDR1 SGHNT and CDR2 YENEEA. CDR3 coding DNA: TGTGCCAGCAGCTTAGGGCAGGGCACTGAAGCTTTCTTT. Its protein is CASSLGQGTEAFF.

The chain couples TRBV2 to TRBJ2-5; 13 bases match TRBD2. Per the germline V gene, CDR1 is SNHLY and CDR2 is FYNNEI. This CDR3 has 14 residues. Trimming removed 8 bases from V and 4 bases from J; junction bases left unmatched: 4. The CDR3, as DNA: TGTGCCAGCCATCGGACTAGCGGGAGAGAGACCCAGTACTTC. Its protein product is CASHRTSGRETQYF.

This clone has more than one count but fewer than ten. This chain uses TRBV18 with TRBJ1-2; 9 bases are shared with TRBD1. V trimming: 3 bases; J trimming: 5 bases; junction bases outside the gene matches: 10. CDR1 and CDR2 (germline): KGHSH, LQKENI. CDR3 length: 16 residues. The CDR3 spells CASSPSTGGDPYGYTF. Written as DNA, the CDR3 is TGTGCCAGCTCACCTTCGACAGGGGGAGACCCTTATGGCTACACCTTC.

The V call is TRBV30, the J call TRBJ2-7; D uncertain. Germline assignment: CDR1 GTSNPN and CDR2 SVGIG (reference sequence). CDR3 length: 15 residues. Trimming left V 5 bases short and J 0 bases short, with 17 bases between. CDR3 loop: CAWGPPPPISYEQYF. The CDR3 DNA reads TGTGCCTGGGGCCCACCCCCCCCCATCTCCTACGAGCAGTACTTC.

CDR3 coding DNA: TGTGCCAGCAGTGAATTTCTGGCGGATAATCAGCCCCAGCATTTT. It codes for CASSEFLADNQPQHF. The chain combines TRBV2 with TRBJ1-5; D is undetermined. Germline V CDR1 and CDR2: SNHLY, FYNNEI. This CDR3 has 15 residues. V dropped 2 bases and J dropped 4 bases, with 12 bases sitting between them.

J is TRBJ1-1 and V is TRBV4-2; D call uncertain. The germline V and J ends were trimmed by 5 bases and 2 bases, with 6 bases remaining between them. The CDR3 consists of 12 residues. The germline gives CDR1 LGHNA, CDR2 YNFKEQ. CDR3 protein: CASSARNTEAFF. DNA for the CDR3: TGTGCCAGCAGCGCTCGTAACACTGAAGCTTTCTTT.

The CDR3, as DNA: TGTGCCAGCATGGGTACCCGGGGCGGAAATGAGCAGTTCTTC. Encoded protein: CASMGTRGGNEQFF. The chain combines TRBV27 with TRBJ2-1; D possibly matches TRBD1 or TRBD2 (5 bases each). The CDR3 totals 14 residues. The ends were cut back, 7 bases at V and 7 bases at J, with 17 bases in the middle. Germline-derived CDR1 and CDR2 are MNHEY and SMNVEV (reference sequence).